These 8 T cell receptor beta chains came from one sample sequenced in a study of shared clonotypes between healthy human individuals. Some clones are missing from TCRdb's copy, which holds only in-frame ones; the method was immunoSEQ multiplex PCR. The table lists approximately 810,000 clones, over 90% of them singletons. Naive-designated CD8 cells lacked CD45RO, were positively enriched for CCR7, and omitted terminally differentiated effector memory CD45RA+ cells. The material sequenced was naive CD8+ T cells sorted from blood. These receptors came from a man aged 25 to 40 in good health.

The CDR3 here is CASSIGQGREQYF. CDR3 in DNA: TGTGCCAGTAGTATTGGACAGGGGCGGGAGCAGTACTTC. The J gene is TRBJ2-7, the V gene TRBV19; 9 bases line up with TRBD1. Germline V gives CDR1 LNHDA, CDR2 SQIVND (reference sequence). CDR3 size: 13 residues. The V and J ends lost 3 bases and 7 bases, in that order; junction bases with no gene match: 4.

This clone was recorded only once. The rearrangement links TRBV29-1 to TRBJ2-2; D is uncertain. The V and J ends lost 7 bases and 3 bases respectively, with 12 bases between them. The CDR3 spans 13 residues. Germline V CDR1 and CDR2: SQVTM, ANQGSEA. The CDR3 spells CSAFMVYTGELFF. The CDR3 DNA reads TGCAGCGCCTTCATGGTGTACACCGGGGAGCTGTTTTTT.

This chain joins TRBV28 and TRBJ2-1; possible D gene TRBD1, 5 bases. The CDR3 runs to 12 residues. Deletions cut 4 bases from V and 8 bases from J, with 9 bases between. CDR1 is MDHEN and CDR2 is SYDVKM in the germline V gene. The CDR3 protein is CASSYRGDEQFF. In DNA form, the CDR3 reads TGTGCCAGCAGTTATAGGGGCGATGAGCAGTTCTTC.

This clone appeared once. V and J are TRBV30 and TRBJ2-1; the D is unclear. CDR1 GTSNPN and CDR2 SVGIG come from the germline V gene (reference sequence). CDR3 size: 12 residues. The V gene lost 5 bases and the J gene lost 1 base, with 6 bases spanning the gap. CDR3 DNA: TGTGCCTGGGGACCGTCCTACAATGAGCAGTTCTTC. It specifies CAWGPSYNEQFF.

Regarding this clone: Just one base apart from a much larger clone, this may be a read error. CDR3 protein: CASSLASGSTDTQYF. Written as DNA, the CDR3 is TGTGCCAGCAGTTTGGCTAGCGGGAGCACAGATACGCAGTATTTT. The rearrangement joins TRBV28 to TRBJ2-3, with 8 bases matching TRBD2. V gave up 3 bases and J gave up 0 bases; unmatched junction bases: 2. CDR3 size: 15 residues. The V gene's germline CDR1 is MDHEN and CDR2 SYDVKM.

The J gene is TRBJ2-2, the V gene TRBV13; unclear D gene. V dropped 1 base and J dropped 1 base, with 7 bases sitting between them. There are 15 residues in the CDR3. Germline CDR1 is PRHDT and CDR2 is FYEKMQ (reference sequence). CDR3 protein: CASSLVLRNTGELFF. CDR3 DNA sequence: TGTGCCAGCAGCTTAGTACTGCGGAACACCGGGGAGCTGTTTTTT.

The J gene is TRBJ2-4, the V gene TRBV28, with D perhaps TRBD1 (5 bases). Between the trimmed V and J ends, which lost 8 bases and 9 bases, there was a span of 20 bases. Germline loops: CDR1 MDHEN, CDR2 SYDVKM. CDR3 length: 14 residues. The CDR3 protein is CASGKGESAAIQYF. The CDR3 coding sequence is TGTGCCAGCGGAAAAGGGGAATCTGCGGCCATTCAGTACTTC.

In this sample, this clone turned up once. This CDR3 is CASSRAPIMEFPGGEQYF. The CDR3 DNA sequence: TGCGCCAGCAGCCGAGCGCCAATAATGGAATTCCCGGGAGGCGAGCAGTACTTC. This rearrangement joins TRBV4-1 to TRBJ2-7, with 7 bases aligning to TRBD2. Germline V gene sequence: CDR1 MGHRA, CDR2 YSYEKL. The trim removed 4 bases at V and 6 bases at J, leaving 21 bases unmatched. The CDR3 is 18 amino acids.